Sequencing of this T cell receptor (beta chain) was carried out in a study of blood T cell repertoires in COVID-19 (dated by TCRdb to 2020 to 2021). Some background on the complete study: Samples from collaborators originated in the United States, Italy and Spain and spanned both the acute and convalescent phases of COVID-19. The repertoires were released in a freely available public database meant as a resource for research on the immune response to SARS-CoV-2. A de-identified subject ID, COVID-19 status, age in years and sex were almost always included in the sample metadata. The samples were drawn from two sources: the first 160 participants of the ongoing ImmuneRACE study, and 1,200 or so subjects contributed by 6 global collaborators. The prospective study material was composed of cDNA or gDNA derived from T cells, B-cell-depleted T cells, or PBMCs. Subjects who had been exposed to COVID-19, were actively infected with it, or had recovered from it provided the deeply sampled blood TCRbeta repertoires that made up the dataset. Where HLA class I and class II types were available, the types were taken from metadata supplied by the sample provider, not from assay-based typing.

TCRbeta CDR3 regions were amplified from genomic DNA using the immunoSEQ Assay, a bias-controlled multiplex PCR. On the study's bioinformatics: The number of nucleated cells in each sample was estimated by amplification of reference gene primers within the assay. To quantify the absolute abundance of each unique TCRbeta CDR3 rearrangement, sequence reads were collapsed and filtered. For each sample, productive Simpson clonality was calculated as the square root of Simpson's diversity index across productive rearrangements. Here the immuneACCESS table is served through TCRdb, limited to in-frame sequences with V and J called. Missing clones are a known gap in these copies; in checked studies unresolved V genes cover under half, and the rest lacks a known reason. The DNA was the basis for D and trimming; V, J and clone size are from that table. The sample table contains around 32,000 clones; only one count was recorded for about 90% of them. Roughly 0.99% of the sample lies in the top ten.

Overall study results and their limits: How much clinical and demographic metadata was included differed by source and by participant, and the metadata was provided uncurated.

Collaborating institutions collected whole blood in K2EDTA tubes following their own protocols. For TCRbeta analysis, collaborator samples were shipped as frozen whole blood, as isolated PBMCs, or as DNA extracted from either sample type. About this clone: Its antigen has not been determined. Base qualities are not provided; no much larger clone lies one nucleotide away.

For this chain, trimming is 3 bases at the V end and 3 bases at the J end, and the number of junction bases without a gene match is 8. The CDR3 covers 15 residues, taking in both the cysteine and the phenylalanine. The DNA shown is the 45-base CDR3, in frame from base 1. CDR1 and CDR2 are read off the germline V gene (reference sequence) as SGHNT and YYREEE. The sample was peripheral blood. This sequence was found in a man in his sixties or seventies with active or convalescent COVID-19. Recombination connected TRBV5-4 to TRBJ1-1, and TRBD1 aligns with 7 junction nucleotides. The CDR3 loop reads CASSSRQGGYTEAFF. In nucleotides, the sequence is TGTGCCAGCAGCTCCAGACAGGGAGGTTACACTGAAGCTTTCTTT.